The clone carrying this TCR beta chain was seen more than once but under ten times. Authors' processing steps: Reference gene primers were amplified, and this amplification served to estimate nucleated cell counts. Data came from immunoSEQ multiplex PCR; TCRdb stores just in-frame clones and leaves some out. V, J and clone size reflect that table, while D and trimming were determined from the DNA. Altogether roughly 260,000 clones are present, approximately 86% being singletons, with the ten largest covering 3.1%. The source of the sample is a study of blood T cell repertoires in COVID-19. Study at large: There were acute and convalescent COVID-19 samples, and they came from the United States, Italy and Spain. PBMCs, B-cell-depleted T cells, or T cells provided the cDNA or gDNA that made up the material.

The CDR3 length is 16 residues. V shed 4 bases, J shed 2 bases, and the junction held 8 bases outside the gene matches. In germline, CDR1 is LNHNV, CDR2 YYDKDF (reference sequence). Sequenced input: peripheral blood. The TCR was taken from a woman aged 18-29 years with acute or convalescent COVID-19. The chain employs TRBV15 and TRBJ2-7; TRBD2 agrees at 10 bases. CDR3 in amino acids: CATSTRRTSGTYEQYF. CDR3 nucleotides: TGTGCCACCAGCACCCGAAGGACTAGCGGTACCTACGAGCAGTACTTC.